This T cell receptor (beta chain) was profiled in a study of cytomegalovirus exposure and HLA in healthy donors. The PCR was carried out with 60 Vbeta primers and 13 Jbeta primers. Produced via immunoSEQ multiplex PCR; TCRdb's table is partial and in-frame only. The sample yields 95,000 to 110,000 clones, around a tenth seen once. V was pared by 5 bases and J by 0 bases, with 7 bases of the junction left unmatched. Germline-derived CDR1 and CDR2 are SGHDT and YYEEEE. The CDR3 consists of 15 residues. What was sequenced was PBMCs. The chain links TRBV5-6 to TRBJ2-7, with 8 positions matching TRBD1. This TCR came from a man aged 35 to 55 in good health and CMV-seropositive. DNA for the CDR3: TGTGCCAGCAGATTACAGGGGGACAGCTCCTACGAGCAGTACTTC. Its translation: CASRLQGDSSYEQYF.